One sample yielded the 30 T cell receptor beta chains listed below, sequenced in a study of blood T cell repertoires in COVID-19. Measured with immunoSEQ multiplex PCR; TCRdb has only the in-frame clones, and not every one. This table holds tens of thousands of clones, about 91% found once. Sequencing was performed on peripheral blood. These receptors all stem from an elderly man with acute or convalescent COVID-19.

The chain carries TRBV6-1 and TRBJ2-7; the D is unclear. In germline, CDR1 is MNHNS, CDR2 SASEGT. V lost 3 bases and J lost 0, with 6 bases in between. The CDR3 runs 13 residues. The CDR3: CASSDRSSYEQYF. The DNA for the CDR3 is TGTGCCAGCAGTGACAGGTCCTCCTACGAGCAGTACTTC.

The V gene is TRBV5-1, the J gene TRBJ1-1, with D possibly being TRBD1 (6 bases). V was cut by 0 bases and J by 3 bases, with 18 bases left in between. CDR1 and CDR2 from the germline V gene are SGHRS and YFSETQ. This CDR3 is 17 amino acids long. The CDR3 is CASSLEAPAGVDTEAFF. CDR3 bases: TGCGCCAGCAGCTTGGAGGCGCCGGCAGGGGTGGACACTGAAGCTTTCTTT.

CDR3 sequence (DNA): TGTGCCAGAAGCTTGGCCTCTGTCAGGGAAAGGCAGTTCTTC. Translated: CARSLASVRERQFF. The chain uses TRBV5-3 and TRBJ2-1, with D maybe TRBD1 (5 bases). TRBV5-3 is classed as an ORF, of uncertain function. CDR3 length: 14 amino acids. V shed 0 bases and J shed 12 bases, with 16 bases lying between them.

The V gene is TRBV28, the J gene TRBJ2-2; 14 positions agree with TRBD2. The germline gives CDR1 MDHEN, CDR2 SYDVKM. The V gene end was trimmed by 6 bases and the J gene end by 5 bases; junction bases not matched to a gene: 14. The CDR3 length is 19 residues. DNA of the CDR3: TGTGCCAGCAGCCTTGGGGGACTAGCGGGAGCAGCTCGTACCGGGGAGCTGTTTTTT. Translation gives CASSLGGLAGAARTGELFF.

The chain employs TRBV5-1 and TRBJ2-1, with TRBD2 as a possible D gene (7 bases). The germline V and J ends were trimmed by 5 bases and 7 bases, with 22 bases remaining between them. There are 16 residues in the CDR3. CDR1 SGHRS and CDR2 YFSETQ come from the germline V gene. The CDR3 nucleotides read TGCGCCAGCAGACCGGGCGGCGGGGGCGAAGGGAATGAGCAGTTCTTC. Translating gives CASRPGGGGEGNEQFF.

The chain uses TRBV27 and TRBJ2-1, with 11 bases identical to TRBD1. In germline, CDR1 is MNHEY, CDR2 SMNVEV (reference sequence). The CDR3 totals 16 residues. With V trimmed by 5 bases and J by 9 bases, 12 bases remained unmatched. The CDR3 nucleotides read TGTGCCAGCAGTAGAGCCGGGACAGGGGGGTTTGGTGAGCAGTTCTTC. Translating it yields CASSRAGTGGFGEQFF.

The chain couples TRBV12-5 to TRBJ2-1; 9 bases fit TRBD1. The CDR3 covers 13 residues. Germline V gives CDR1 LGHNT, CDR2 FRNRAP. In DNA, the CDR3 is TGTGCCTCGGGACAGGGAGCTTACAATGAGCAGTTCTTC. Amino acids: CASGQGAYNEQFF.

The chain uses TRBV5-1 and TRBJ2-3, with D maybe TRBD2 (5 bases). The V gene's germline CDR1 is SGHRS and CDR2 YFSETQ. V lost 0 bases, J lost 2 bases, and 13 bases lay in between. This CDR3 is 16 amino acids long. The CDR3 loop is CASSLDLAVPTDTQYF. DNA of the CDR3: TGCGCCAGCAGCTTGGATCTAGCAGTACCCACAGATACGCAGTATTTT.

This chain uses TRBV18 with TRBJ2-7; D ambiguous. There are 14 residues in the CDR3. V lost 0 bases and J lost 3, with 9 bases in between. Germline CDR1 reads KGHSH; CDR2 reads LQKENI. The DNA of the CDR3 is TGTGCCAGCTCACCACCTCACAGTAGCTACGAGCAGTACTTC. Translating it yields CASSPPHSSYEQYF. Full variable domain (missing parts from reference TRBV18 and TRBJ2-7): NAGVMQNPRHLVRRRGQEARLRCSPMKGHSHVYWYRQLPEEGLKFMVYLQKENIIDESGMPKERFSAEFPKEGPSILRIQQVVRGDSAAYFCASSPPHSSYEQYFGPGTRLTVT.

The V and J genes are TRBV27 and TRBJ1-1; D is uncertain. Trimming cost V 6 bases and J 0 bases, with 8 bases left between them. This CDR3 contains 13 residues. Per germline, CDR1 MNHEY and CDR2 SMNVEV (reference sequence). CDR3 coding DNA: TGTGCCAGCAGAATACAGCTGAACACTGAAGCTTTCTTT. Translated: CASRIQLNTEAFF.

The chain carries TRBV3-1 (or the pseudogene TRBV3-2) and TRBJ2-7; TRBD1 agrees at 7 bases. The CDR3 consists of 12 residues. Germline V gene sequence: CDR1 LGHDT, CDR2 YNNKEL (reference sequence). The V segment lost 7 bases and the J segment 6 bases; nucleotides outside the gene matches: 6. As DNA, the CDR3 is TGTGCCAGCACTAGGACAGGCGGCGAGCAGTACTTC. Encoded protein: CASTRTGGEQYF.

Points on this clone: At one boundary the junction diverges from the germline segment, which might be a read error. The chain couples TRBV2 to TRBJ1-2; D gene ambiguous. The CDR3 is 13 residues long. Germline CDR1 is SNHLY and CDR2 is FYNNEI. As DNA, the CDR3 is TGTGCCAGCAGTGCAAGGAATAACTACGGCTACACCTTC. Translating gives CASSARNNYGYTF.

The chain couples TRBV7-9 to TRBJ2-2, with 7 bases that match TRBD1. The V segment lost 5 bases and the J segment 4 bases; nucleotides outside the gene matches: 1. Per the germline V gene, CDR1 is SEHNR and CDR2 is FQNEAQ (reference sequence). The length of the CDR3 is 13 residues. CDR3 amino acids: CASSRQGTGELFF. The CDR3 bases are TGTGCCAGCAGCCGACAGGGCACCGGGGAGCTGTTTTTT.

This chain links TRBV24-1 with TRBJ2-1, with 11 bases lining up with TRBD2. There are 15 residues in the CDR3. Trimming took 4 bases from V and 6 from J; bases not matched to a gene: 4. From germline, CDR1 is KGHDR and CDR2 SFDVKD. CDR3 region: CATSDGLAGVNEQFF. Here the CDR3 DNA reads TGTGCCACCAGTGACGGACTAGCGGGCGTCAATGAGCAGTTCTTC.

The CDR3 loop reads CASSPRTSGRATYNEQFF. In nucleotides, the CDR3 is TGCGCCAGCAGCCCGCGGACTAGCGGGAGGGCTACCTACAATGAGCAGTTCTTC. The chain combines TRBV5-1 with TRBJ2-1; 15 bases fit TRBD2. Germline V CDR1 and CDR2: SGHRS, YFSETQ. V dropped 4 bases and J dropped 2; count of bases not matched to a gene: 7. This CDR3 contains 18 residues.

V usage is TRBV7-8 and J usage is TRBJ2-2; 9 bases map to TRBD2. The CDR3 is 16 residues long. J was trimmed by 1 base and V by 5 bases; bases with no gene match: 5. Germline assignment: CDR1 SGHVS and CDR2 FQNEAQ. This CDR3 is CASSRLLAGNTGELFF. In nucleotides, the CDR3 is TGTGCCAGCAGCAGATTACTAGCGGGGAACACCGGGGAGCTGTTTTTT.

This chain joins TRBV6-2 or TRBV6-3 and TRBJ2-1, with a possible D match to TRBD2 (5 bases). Germline V gives CDR1 MNHEY, CDR2 SVGEGT. The CDR3 sequence is 18 residues long. Trimming removed 4 bases at V and 3 bases at J, with 22 bases between. CDR3 in DNA: TGTGCCAGCAGTTTCCCTAGACGCACCCGAACTAGCTACAATGAGCAGTTCTTC. Translating gives CASSFPRRTRTSYNEQFF.

The genes are TRBV11-2 and TRBJ2-1; tentatively, D is TRBD1 (5 bases). Trimming cost V 5 bases and J 8 bases, with 10 bases left between them. Germline V CDR1 and CDR2: SGHAT, FQNNGV. CDR3 length equals 12 residues. The CDR3 here is CASSPQGYEQFF. As DNA, the CDR3 is TGTGCCAGCAGCCCCCAGGGTTATGAGCAGTTCTTC.

This clone was seen a single time. This chain joins TRBV10-2 and TRBJ2-3, with 7 bases that match TRBD1. J lost 7 bases, V lost 0 bases, and 16 bases had no gene match. This CDR3 comprises 18 residues. From germline, CDR1 is WSHSY and CDR2 SAAADI. The CDR3 DNA is TGCGCCAGCAGTGAGTCGATTTGGACAGGCTCCCGGCCAAATACGCAGTATTTT. It yields the protein CASSESIWTGSRPNTQYF.

This chain connects TRBV5-1 to TRBJ2-5, with 11 bases matching TRBD1. Germline assignment: CDR1 SGHRS and CDR2 YFSETQ. The trim removed 2 bases at V and 5 bases at J, leaving 8 bases unmatched. The CDR3 totals 16 residues. CDR3 residues: CASSLKGQGEGETQYF. CDR3 bases: TGCGCCAGCAGCTTAAAGGGACAGGGGGAAGGGGAGACCCAGTACTTC.

This chain uses TRBV4-2 with TRBJ2-3; the match to TRBD1 covers 10 bases. Germline loops: CDR1 LGHNA, CDR2 YNFKEQ. The CDR3 is made up of 17 amino acids. J was trimmed by 6 bases and V by 0 bases; bases with no gene match: 9. CDR3 residues: CASSQEGAGQGTDTQYF. DNA of the CDR3: TGTGCCAGCAGCCAAGAGGGGGCGGGACAGGGGACGGATACGCAGTATTTT.

This chain links TRBV2 with TRBJ2-5; D might be TRBD1 (5 bases). Trimming took off 8 bases at V and 5 bases at J, with 15 bases between the two ends. CDR1 and CDR2 from the germline V gene are SNHLY and FYNNEI. There are 13 residues in the CDR3. The CDR3 here is CASGQSLEETQYF. CDR3 nucleotides: TGTGCCAGCGGACAATCTTTGGAGGAGACCCAGTACTTC.

The rearrangement uses TRBV3-1 (or the pseudogene TRBV3-2) and TRBJ2-3; 8 bases match TRBD1. There are 16 residues in the CDR3. Unmatched junction bases numbered 15, after V lost 5 bases and J lost 8 bases. Germline CDR1 and CDR2: LGHDT and YNNKEL (reference sequence). CDR3 in DNA: TGTGCCAGCAGCGACTGGACAGGGTGGGGGTCCGCTACGCAGTATTTT. Amino acid sequence: CASSDWTGWGSATQYF.

The CDR3 is CASSEEGYYNEQFF. The DNA of the CDR3 is TGTGCCAGCAGTGAAGAGGGGTACTACAATGAGCAGTTCTTC. V is TRBV2 and J is TRBJ2-1, with D possibly matching TRBD1 (5 bases). Deletions cut 1 base from V and 3 bases from J, with 7 bases between. Germline lookup yields CDR1 SNHLY and CDR2 FYNNEI. The CDR3 contains 14 residues.

V usage is TRBV13 and J usage is TRBJ1-1; D perhaps matches TRBD1 (5 bases). The V end lost 4 bases, the J end lost 10 bases, and 13 bases lay between the germline ends. Germline V lookup: CDR1 PRHDT, CDR2 FYEKMQ (reference sequence). This CDR3 region has 12 residues. The DNA of the CDR3 is TGTGCCAGCAGCTCTCTGGACCAGGGAGCTTTCTTT. Amino acids: CASSSLDQGAFF.

This chain joins TRBV6-5 and TRBJ2-5, with a tentative D call TRBD1 (6 bases). Trimming removed 10 bases from V and 5 bases from J, with 14 bases in between. The CDR3 consists of 12 residues. In germline, CDR1 is MNHEY, CDR2 SVGAGI. CDR3 sequence reads: CATAGVRETQYF. CDR3 bases: TGTGCCACCGCAGGGGTTCGGGAGACCCAGTACTTC.

J is TRBJ2-1 and V is TRBV30; TRBD2 agrees at 8 bases. With V trimmed by 1 base and J by 8 bases, 1 base remained unmatched. Germline lookup yields CDR1 GTSNPN and CDR2 SVGIG (reference sequence). The CDR3 spans 12 residues. The CDR3 reads CAWSGGGHEQFF. CDR3 bases: TGTGCCTGGAGTGGCGGGGGGCATGAGCAGTTCTTC.

This sequence joins TRBV18 and TRBJ1-1; maybe TRBD1 (5 bases). CDR1 and CDR2 from the germline V gene are KGHSH and LQKENI. The V gene lost 3 bases and the J gene lost 4 bases, with 12 bases spanning the gap. CDR3 length: 14 amino acids. CDR3 region: CASSPRDQSTEAFF. The CDR3 nucleotides are TGTGCCAGCTCACCCAGGGATCAGTCCACTGAAGCTTTCTTT.

In this sample, this clone turned up once. The V call is TRBV5-1, the J call TRBJ1-4, with 8 bases fitting TRBD1. The germline V gene encodes CDR1 SGHRS and CDR2 YFSETQ. The J segment lost 8 bases and the V segment lost 4 bases, leaving 4 bases of the junction unmatched. The CDR3 contains 13 residues. The CDR3 sequence is CASSQGAPEKLFF. The DNA of the CDR3 is TGCGCCAGCAGCCAGGGGGCTCCCGAAAAACTGTTTTTT.

The V and J genes are TRBV2 and TRBJ1-2; D remains unclear. Germline values: CDR1 SNHLY, CDR2 FYNNEI. Trimming removed 6 bases at V and 3 bases at J, with 14 bases between. The CDR3 is made up of 14 amino acids. CDR3 sequence reads: CASSLEFTDYGYTF. As DNA, the CDR3 is TGTGCCAGCAGCCTCGAGTTCACTGACTATGGCTACACCTTC.